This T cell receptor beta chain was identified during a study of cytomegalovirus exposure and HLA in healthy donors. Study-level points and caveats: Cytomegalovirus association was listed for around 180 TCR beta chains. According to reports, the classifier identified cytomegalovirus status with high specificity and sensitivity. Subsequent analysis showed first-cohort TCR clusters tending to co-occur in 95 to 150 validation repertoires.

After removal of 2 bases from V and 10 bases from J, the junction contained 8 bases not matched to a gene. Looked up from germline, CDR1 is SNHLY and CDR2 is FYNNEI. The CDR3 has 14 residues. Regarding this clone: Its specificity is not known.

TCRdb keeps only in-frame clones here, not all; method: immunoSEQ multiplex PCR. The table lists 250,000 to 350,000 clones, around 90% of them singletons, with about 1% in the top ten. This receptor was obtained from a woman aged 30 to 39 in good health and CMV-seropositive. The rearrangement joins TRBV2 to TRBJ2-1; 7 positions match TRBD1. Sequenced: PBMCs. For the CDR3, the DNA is TGTGCCAGCAGTGAAAGGTCGGGACAGCGGGAGCAGTTCTTC. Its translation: CASSERSGQREQFF.